The clone carrying this TCR beta chain was seen a handful of times. Trimming left V 6 bases short and J 5 bases short, with 10 bases between. The V gene's germline CDR1 is SNHLY and CDR2 FYNNEI. CDR3 length equals 12 residues. The source of the sample is a study of control samples from healthy donors and cancer patients. Clones were read by immunoSEQ multiplex PCR, and TCRdb kept only the in-frame ones, dropping some. The data contain approximately 180,000 clones, 91% of them singletons. The receptor was isolated from a woman aged 40 to 50 in good health. Sequencing was carried out using blood. The chain employs TRBV2 and TRBJ1-1; no firm D call. Written as DNA, the CDR3 is TGTGCCAGCAGCCTCCGGGATACTGAAGCTTTCTTT. It yields the protein CASSLRDTEAFF.